Each of the 27 T cell receptor beta chains below was sequenced from the same sample in a study of cytomegalovirus exposure and HLA in healthy donors. PCR employed 60 Vbeta and 13 Jbeta primers. TCRdb's table, derived via immunoSEQ multiplex PCR, lists solely in-frame clones and lacks some. The sample includes about 150,000 clones, 72% of them seen just once. Material: PBMCs. These receptors originate from a man aged 35 to 55 in good health and CMV-seronegative.

The chain combines TRBV2 with TRBJ2-1, with D possibly matching TRBD1 (5 bases). In germline, CDR1 is SNHLY, CDR2 FYNNEI. The CDR3 runs to 10 residues. Trimming cost V 8 bases and J 6 bases, with 5 bases left between them. The CDR3 sequence: CASQGNEQFF. CDR3 bases: TGTGCCAGCCAGGGCAATGAGCAGTTCTTC.

This clone turned up a few times. The chain recombines TRBV6-4 with TRBJ2-6; tentatively, D is TRBD2 (5 bases). The CDR3 length is 16 residues. The germline V and J ends were trimmed by 3 bases and 0 bases, with 9 bases remaining between them. The germline V gene encodes CDR1 MRHNA and CDR2 SNTAGT. CDR3 sequence reads: CASSEEASSGANVLTF. CDR3 coding DNA: TGTGCCAGCAGTGAGGAGGCGAGCTCTGGGGCCAACGTCCTGACTTTC.

The rearrangement joins TRBV6-1 to TRBJ1-5; D is unresolved. V was trimmed by 8 bases and J by 3 bases, leaving 17 bases between them. CDR1 is MNHNS, CDR2 SASEGT, per germline. The CDR3 totals 15 residues. The CDR3 spells CASENRHSFNQPQHF. The DNA of the CDR3 is TGTGCCAGCGAAAATCGGCACAGCTTCAATCAGCCCCAGCATTTT.

The chain carries TRBV30 and TRBJ2-5; D is possibly TRBD2 (7 bases). The ends were cut back, 0 bases at V and 5 bases at J, with 16 bases in the middle. The CDR3 runs to 15 residues. Germline lookup yields CDR1 GTSNPN and CDR2 SVGIG (reference sequence). CDR3 sequence reads: CAWSVQGLRGETQYF. DNA for the CDR3: TGTGCCTGGAGTGTACAGGGACTGCGGGGGGAGACCCAGTACTTC.

The rearrangement uses TRBV9 and TRBJ2-3; 11 nucleotides agree with TRBD2. After removal of 3 bases from V and 3 bases from J, the junction contained 3 bases not matched to a gene. The CDR3 is 15 residues long. CDR1 and CDR2 (germline): SGDLS, YYNGEE. The CDR3, as DNA: TGTGCCAGCAGCGCCACTAGCGGGGGAACAGATACGCAGTATTTT. This translates into CASSATSGGTDTQYF.

This chain links TRBV7-9 with TRBJ2-7, with TRBD1 identical over 7 bases. The CDR3 has 13 residues. Unmatched junction bases numbered 3, after V lost 3 bases and J lost 4 bases. From germline, CDR1 is SEHNR and CDR2 FQNEAQ (reference sequence). Written as DNA, the CDR3 is TGTGCCAGCAGCTTCCGGGACAGATACGAGCAGTACTTC. Translating it yields CASSFRDRYEQYF.

This clone turned up a few times. This sequence joins TRBV6-5 and TRBJ1-1; D may be TRBD1 (5 bases). Germline CDR1 reads MNHEY; CDR2 reads SVGAGI. V lost 8 bases and J lost 5, with 15 bases in between. The CDR3 has 13 amino acids. CDR3 DNA sequence: TGTGCCAGCCATGCGGGTCGGGGGACTGAAGCTTTCTTT. Protein sequence: CASHAGRGTEAFF.

V is TRBV6-6 and J is TRBJ2-7; 7 nucleotides match TRBD1. The ends lost 2 bases at V and 5 bases at J; junction bases unmatched: 3. Germline V CDR1 and CDR2: MNHNY, SVGAGI (reference sequence). The CDR3 runs to 13 residues. The CDR3 nucleotides read TGTGCCAGCAGTTACCGGACAGGTGACGAGCAGTACTTC. Residues: CASSYRTGDEQYF.

This clone was counted once. The chain couples TRBV28 to TRBJ1-5, with 9 bases matching TRBD1. CDR1 is MDHEN and CDR2 is SYDVKM in the germline V gene. CDR3 length equals 18 residues. Trimming removed 3 bases from V and 2 bases from J; junction bases left unmatched: 11. DNA for the CDR3: TGTGCCAGCAGTTTCCCAACCTGGACAGGGGTTGGCAATCAGCCCCAGCATTTT. Translating gives CASSFPTWTGVGNQPQHF.

The rearrangement links TRBV18 to TRBJ2-3, with D perhaps being TRBD1 or TRBD2 (9 bases each). Germline-derived CDR1 and CDR2 are KGHSH and LQKENI. With 0 bases removed from V and 4 bases from J, the gap between germline ends came to 23 bases. The CDR3 covers 19 residues. The CDR3 protein is CASSPPGQGLAGRPDTQYF. The CDR3 DNA sequence: TGTGCCAGCTCACCACCGGGACAGGGTCTAGCGGGGCGGCCAGATACGCAGTATTTT.

V gene TRBV10-1 combines with J gene TRBJ2-1; 8 nucleotides align to TRBD2. The V and J ends lost 4 bases and 3 bases, in that order; junction bases with no gene match: 8. The CDR3 extends over 16 amino acids. CDR1 and CDR2 (germline): WNHNN, SYGVQD (reference sequence). CDR3: CASSVLSGSSYNEQFF. In DNA form, the CDR3 reads TGCGCCAGCAGTGTCCTAAGCGGGAGCAGCTACAATGAGCAGTTCTTC.

The chain carries TRBV4-3 and TRBJ2-5, with 8 bases identical to TRBD1. The J call may be in error: the DNA end matches TRBJ2-7 better. CDR1 is LGHNA, CDR2 YSLEER, per germline. CDR3 length: 12 residues. The CDR3 DNA sequence: TGCGCCAGCAGCCGAGACAGGGGCGAGCAGTACTTC. Its translation is CASSRDRGEQYF.

To note about this clone: At one end, the junction sequence differs from germline, possibly due to a read error. The V and J genes are TRBV6-5 and TRBJ1-2; a possible D gene is TRBD1 (6 bases). The CDR3 runs to 15 residues. Per germline, CDR1 MNHEY and CDR2 SVGAGI. The DNA of the CDR3 is TGTGCCAGCAGTTACAACAGGGACAAATCTAGTGGCTACCCCTTC. Translating gives CASSYNRDKSSGYPF.

A few counts support this clone. This chain uses TRBV7-2 with TRBJ2-7, with 8 bases aligning to TRBD1. V trimming: 5 bases; J trimming: 2 bases; junction bases outside the gene matches: 5. CDR3 length: 14 amino acids. Germline V lookup: CDR1 SGHTA, CDR2 FQGNSA. The CDR3 nucleotides read TGTGCCAGCAGCCAGGGGACAGGAGCCTACGAGCAGTACTTC. This codes for CASSQGTGAYEQYF.

CDR3 in amino acids: CASNTGAPSNQPQHF. The CDR3 DNA sequence: TGTGCCAGTAATACAGGGGCACCTAGCAATCAGCCCCAGCATTTT. This chain links TRBV19 with TRBJ1-5; TRBD1 aligns across 7 bases. Per germline, CDR1 LNHDA and CDR2 SQIVND (reference sequence). The CDR3 runs to 15 residues. Germline trimming cut 7 bases from V and 0 bases from J; bases unmatched to any gene: 6.

This clone has only one observation. The chain employs TRBV2 and TRBJ2-2; 7 nucleotides line up with TRBD1. Germline values: CDR1 SNHLY, CDR2 FYNNEI. This CDR3 comprises 14 residues. The V gene end was trimmed by 5 bases and the J gene end by 4 bases; junction bases not matched to a gene: 4. CDR3 in amino acids: CASSKNRGTGELFF. The CDR3 coding sequence is TGTGCCAGCAGTAAGAACAGGGGCACCGGGGAGCTGTTTTTT.

This clone turned up a few times. The V gene is TRBV11-2, the J gene TRBJ1-4, with D perhaps matching TRBD1 (6 bases). Trimming took 1 base from V and 2 from J, leaving 8 bases between them. There are 15 residues in the CDR3. CDR1 is SGHAT and CDR2 is FQNNGV in the germline V gene. The CDR3 loop is CASSLGQGTNEKLFF. DNA of the CDR3: TGTGCCAGCAGCTTAGGTCAGGGGACTAATGAAAAACTGTTTTTT.

Comments on this clone: At one boundary the junction diverges from the germline segment, which might be a read error. V and J are TRBV5-4 and TRBJ1-2; 9 bases are a match to TRBD1. Germline V gene lookup returns CDR1 SGHNT and CDR2 YYREEE (reference sequence). CDR3 size: 16 residues. DNA for the CDR3: TGTGCCAGCAGCTGGTGGGACAGGGAAGGTGTTGGGGGCTACCCCTTC. Its protein is CASSWWDREGVGGYPF.

This chain uses TRBV9 with TRBJ1-2; unclear D gene. Germline V gene data show CDR1 as SGDLS and CDR2 as YYNGEE. Trimming took 0 bases from V and 4 from J, leaving 7 bases between them. The CDR3 spans 13 residues. The CDR3 coding sequence is TGTGCCAGCAGCGTAGCTGGAGCCTATGGCTACACCTTC. Translating gives CASSVAGAYGYTF.

The chain recombines TRBV7-9 with TRBJ2-2; 7 bases map to TRBD2. CDR3 length: 15 amino acids. Germline V gene data show CDR1 as SEHNR and CDR2 as FQNEAQ (reference sequence). The ends lost 1 base at V and 6 bases at J; junction bases unmatched: 5. CDR3 nucleotides: TGTGCCAGCAGCTTAGTTCCGGGGAGGGCCGGGGAGCTGTTTTTT. Translated, it gives CASSLVPGRAGELFF.

In this sample, this clone turned up a few times. The sample has other DNA sequences that encode this CDR3 too. J is TRBJ2-7 and V is TRBV27; D is perhaps TRBD1 (5 bases). V was cut by 3 bases and J by 3 bases, with 9 bases left in between. Germline V CDR1 and CDR2: MNHEY, SMNVEV (reference sequence). The CDR3 extends over 13 amino acids. CDR3: CASSLGQSYEQYF. CDR3 bases: TGTGCCAGCAGTTTGGGGCAGAGCTACGAGCAGTACTTC.

The chain links TRBV19 to TRBJ1-1, with 9 bases fitting TRBD1. Germline assignment: CDR1 LNHDA and CDR2 SQIVND (reference sequence). The CDR3 extends over 15 amino acids. The J segment lost 6 bases and the V segment lost 6 bases, leaving 11 bases of the junction unmatched. For the CDR3, the DNA is TGTGCCAGTAGGTCCCGGGACAGGGCTTTCGCTGAAGCTTTCTTT. Its translation: CASRSRDRAFAEAFF.

This clone was seen more than once but under ten times. The chain is built from TRBV5-6 and TRBJ2-3; possibly TRBD2 for D (7 bases). Trimming took off 4 bases at V and 6 bases at J, with 24 bases between the two ends. In germline, CDR1 is SGHDT, CDR2 YYEEEE. CDR3 length: 17 residues. CDR3 coding DNA: TGTGCCAGCAGCCCCGATGGGGGGGGCACTCTCCTGGATACGCAGTATTTT. This gives the protein CASSPDGGGTLLDTQYF.

This clone was counted a few times. The chain uses TRBV7-9 and TRBJ2-3; TRBD2 aligns across 9 bases. V was clipped by 3 bases and J by 6 bases; unmatched bases: 7. The CDR3 has 15 amino acids. The germline CDR1 and CDR2 sequences are SEHNR and FQNEAQ (reference sequence). CDR3 residues: CASSFVRGGPDTQYF. CDR3 in DNA: TGTGCCAGCAGCTTCGTGCGGGGGGGCCCCGATACGCAGTATTTT.

The genes are TRBV4-1 and TRBJ2-3; D is possibly TRBD1 (5 bases). The CDR3 has 16 amino acids. V lost 0 bases and J 2 bases, leaving 12 bases between the germline ends. Germline V gene data show CDR1 as MGHRA and CDR2 as YSYEKL. The CDR3 region has the DNA TGCGCCAGCAGCCAAGATGACAGAAGGCTCACAGATACGCAGTATTTT. Its protein product is CASSQDDRRLTDTQYF.

The chain is built from TRBV21-1 and TRBJ1-1; TRBD1 is the table's D call, not checked against the DNA. TRBV21-1 has pseudogene status. CDR3 length equals 17 residues. CDR3 protein: CASSPRREGARYTEAFF. CDR3 DNA sequence: TGTGCCAGCAGCCCTCGGAGAGAGGGGGCCCGATACACTGAAGCTTTCTTT.

J is TRBJ2-7 and V is TRBV2, with D possibly being TRBD1 (5 bases). Per germline, CDR1 SNHLY and CDR2 FYNNEI. CDR3 length equals 12 residues. The ends were cut back, 2 bases at V and 5 bases at J, with 7 bases in the middle. The CDR3: CASSEQGDEQYF. The DNA for the CDR3 is TGTGCCAGCAGTGAACAGGGCGACGAGCAGTACTTC.